This TCR beta chain was obtained from a study of blood T cell repertoires in COVID-19. About the study: Sample material is recorded as cDNA or gDNA derived from T cells, B-cell-depleted T cells, or PBMCs.

Some clones are missing from TCRdb's copy, which holds only in-frame ones; the method was immunoSEQ multiplex PCR. This sample has some 230,000 clones, with approximately 92% found just once. The sequence derives from a woman aged 18-30 years in a cohort exposed to, infected with or recovered from COVID-19 (not recorded which). The material sequenced was PBMCs or T cells enriched from blood (not recorded which).

The DNA of the CDR3 is TGTGCCAGCAGCGCGGGACCGTCCGATAATTCACCCCTCCACTTT. Amino acid sequence: CASSAGPSDNSPLHF. The chain uses TRBV11-2 and TRBJ1-6; TRBD1 is a possible D gene (5 bases). Trimming pared 5 bases from V and 5 bases from J, leaving 13 bases between. Germline values: CDR1 SGHAT, CDR2 FQNNGV. The CDR3 length is 15 residues.